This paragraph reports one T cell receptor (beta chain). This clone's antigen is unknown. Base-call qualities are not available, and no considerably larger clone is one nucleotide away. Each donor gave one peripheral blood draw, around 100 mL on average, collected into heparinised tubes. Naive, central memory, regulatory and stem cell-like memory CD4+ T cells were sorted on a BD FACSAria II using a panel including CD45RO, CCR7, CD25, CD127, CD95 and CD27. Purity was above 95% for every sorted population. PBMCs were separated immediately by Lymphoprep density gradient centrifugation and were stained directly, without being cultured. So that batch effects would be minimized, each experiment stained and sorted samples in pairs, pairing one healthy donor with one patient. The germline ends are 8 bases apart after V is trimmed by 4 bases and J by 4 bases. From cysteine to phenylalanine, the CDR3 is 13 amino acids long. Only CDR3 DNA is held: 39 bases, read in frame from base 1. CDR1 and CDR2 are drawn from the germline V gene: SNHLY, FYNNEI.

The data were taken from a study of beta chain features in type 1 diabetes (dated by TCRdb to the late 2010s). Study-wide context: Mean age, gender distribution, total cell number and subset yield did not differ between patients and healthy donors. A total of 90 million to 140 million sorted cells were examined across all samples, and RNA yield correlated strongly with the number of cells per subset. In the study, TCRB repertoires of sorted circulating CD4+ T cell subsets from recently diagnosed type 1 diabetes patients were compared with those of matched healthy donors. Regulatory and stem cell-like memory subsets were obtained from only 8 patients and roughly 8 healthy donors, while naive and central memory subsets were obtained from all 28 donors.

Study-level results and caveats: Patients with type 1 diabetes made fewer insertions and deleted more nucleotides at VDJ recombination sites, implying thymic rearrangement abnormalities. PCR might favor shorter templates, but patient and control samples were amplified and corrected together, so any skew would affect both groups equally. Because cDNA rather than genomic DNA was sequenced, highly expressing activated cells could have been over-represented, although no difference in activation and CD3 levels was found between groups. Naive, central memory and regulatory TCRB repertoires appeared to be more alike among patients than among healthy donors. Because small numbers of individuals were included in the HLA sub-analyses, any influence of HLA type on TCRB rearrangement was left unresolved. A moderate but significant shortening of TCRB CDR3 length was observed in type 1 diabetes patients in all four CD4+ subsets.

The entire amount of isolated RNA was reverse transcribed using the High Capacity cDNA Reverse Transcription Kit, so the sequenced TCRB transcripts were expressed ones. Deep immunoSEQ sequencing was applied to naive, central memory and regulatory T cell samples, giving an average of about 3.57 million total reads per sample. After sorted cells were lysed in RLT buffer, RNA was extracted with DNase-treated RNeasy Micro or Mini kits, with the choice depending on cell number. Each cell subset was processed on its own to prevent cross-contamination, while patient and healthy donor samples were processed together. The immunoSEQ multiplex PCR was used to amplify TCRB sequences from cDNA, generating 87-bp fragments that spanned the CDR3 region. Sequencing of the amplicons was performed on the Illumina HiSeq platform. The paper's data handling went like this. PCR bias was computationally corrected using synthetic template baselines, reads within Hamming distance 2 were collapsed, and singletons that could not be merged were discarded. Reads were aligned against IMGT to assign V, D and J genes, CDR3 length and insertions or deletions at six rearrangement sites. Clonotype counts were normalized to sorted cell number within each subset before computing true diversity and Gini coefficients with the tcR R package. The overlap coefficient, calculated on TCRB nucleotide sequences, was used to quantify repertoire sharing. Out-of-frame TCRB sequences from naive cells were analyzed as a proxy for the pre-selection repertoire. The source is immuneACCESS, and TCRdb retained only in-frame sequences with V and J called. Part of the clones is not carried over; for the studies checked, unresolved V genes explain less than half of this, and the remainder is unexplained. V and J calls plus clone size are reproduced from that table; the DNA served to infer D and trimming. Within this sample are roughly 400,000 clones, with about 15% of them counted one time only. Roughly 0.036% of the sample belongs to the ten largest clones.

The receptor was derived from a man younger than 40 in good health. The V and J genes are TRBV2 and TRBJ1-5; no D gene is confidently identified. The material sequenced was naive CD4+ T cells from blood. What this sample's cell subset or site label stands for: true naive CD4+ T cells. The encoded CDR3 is CASSGEGNQPQHF. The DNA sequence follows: TGTGCCAGCAGTGGCGAGGGTAATCAGCCCCAGCATTTT.